The entry below gives a single TCR beta chain sequence along with its context. Its antigen is as yet unknown. The sample belongs to a study of PD-1 blockade in mismatch repair-deficient tumors. Profiling relied on immunoSEQ multiplex PCR, and the TCRdb table lists in-frame clones only, not all of them. The sample carries about 14,000 clones, just over 85% recorded once. Time point specified: identical roughly 11-day culture without peptide (control). PCR or immunohistochemistry showed mismatch repair deficiency in every enrolled patient. Cells were stimulated about 11 days with each of under 10 ELISpot-reactive neoantigens. Looked up from germline, CDR1 is WSHSY and CDR2 is SAAADI. CDR3 length: 14 amino acids. Trimming cost V 7 bases and J 5 bases; bases outside gene matches: 5.

This chain joins TRBV10-2 and TRBJ2-1, with 10 nucleotides matching TRBD2. This receptor was taken from an adult with mismatch repair-deficient cancer. The source material was cells cultured in vitro, sampled from a patient treated with pembrolizumab. Here the CDR3 DNA reads TGCGCCAGCATCGGACTAGCGGCAGACAATGAGCAGTTCTTC. This codes for CASIGLAADNEQFF.